This TCR beta chain appears in the sequencing data of a study of cytomegalovirus exposure and HLA in healthy donors. Overall study findings and caveats: Subsequent analysis showed first-cohort TCR clusters tending to co-occur in approximately 120 validation repertoires. Researchers reported that a few CMV-associated chains were confirmed in vitro as CMV antigen-specific. TCR beta chains numbering some 160 were designated cytomegalovirus-associated. Using the classifier, cytomegalovirus status was reportedly diagnosed with high specificity and sensitivity.

In regard to this clone: The target antigen is unknown.

The data were produced by immunoSEQ multiplex PCR, yet TCRdb's version contains in-frame clones alone and is incomplete. Of about 250,000 clones listed, more than 75% were seen once; the top ten hold around 11%. Trimming left V 3 bases short and J 7 bases short, with 12 bases between. The germline V gene has CDR1 SGHDN and CDR2 FVKESK. This CDR3 contains 13 residues. The sequence derives from a man aged 18-30 years in good health and CMV-seropositive. Source material: PBMCs. V gene TRBV14 combines with J gene TRBJ1-2; the D is unclear. CDR3 nucleotide sequence: TGTGCCAGCAGCCATACCTTAAGAGGTGGCTACACCTTC. Encoded protein: CASSHTLRGGYTF.